This TCR beta chain is drawn from a study of shared clonotypes between healthy human individuals. Study outcomes and limitations: What limited the represented genetic and exposure-history diversity was the small number of donors.

About this clone itself: Its antigen is currently unknown.

Several immunoSEQ plates held equal portions of the genomic DNA taken from each subset. The table came from immunoSEQ multiplex PCR; TCRdb's copy has only in-frame clones and leaves some out. The data hold 450,000 to 500,000 clones, with about 78% observed a single time. The germline CDR1 and CDR2 sequences are SGHTA and FQGTGA. The CDR3 has 11 residues. Trimming removed 5 bases from V and 10 bases from J, with 12 bases in between. The source material was PBMCs. The sequence came from a woman in her forties in good health. Some clones in this sample may be carry-over from other donors' samples. The rearrangement joins TRBV7-3 to TRBJ2-7; maybe TRBD2 (6 bases). The CDR3 here is CASSPGGIQYF. The CDR3 DNA sequence: TGTGCCAGCAGCCCTGGGGGGATTCAGTACTTC.